This T cell receptor beta chain was sequenced in a study of T cell repertoires in aging, cancer and after chemotherapy. Study as a whole: Repeat sampling of healthy donors over several months to years showed clear clonal overlap.

This clonotype was counted only a few times. What it recognizes is unknown. TCR beta rearrangements were amplified from peripheral blood genomic DNA. Rearranged V-D-J TRB sequences were amplified with a mixed TRB-A/B primer pool. TCRdb used MiXCR to reprocess the multiplex PCR reads, holding one entry per CDR3 protein. Seen here are some 10,000 distinct CDR3 sequences, less than 45% observed once, and the top ten hold more than 9.5%. Findings and limits, study-wide: Loss of evenness, beyond lost richness, contributed to age-related TCR diversity decline in cancer patients. Untreated cancer patients had significantly lower blood TCR diversity than age-matched healthy donors. In each cancer cohort, median generation probability increased across chemotherapy, suggesting thymic output rebounded.

Specimen: blood. The TCR comes from a human donor in good health.

The chain's CDR3 is CASSLSLGQQAYEQYF. As DNA, the CDR3 is TGTGCCAGCAGCTTGTCCCTGGGACAGCAAGCCTACGAGCAGTACTTC. This chain uses TRBV5-6 with TRBJ2-7; TRBD1 agrees at 7 bases. The CDR3 is made up of 16 amino acids. The germline CDR1 and CDR2 sequences are SGHDT and YYEEEE. The V gene end was trimmed by 1 base and the J gene end by 2 bases; junction bases not matched to a gene: 9.